This T cell receptor beta chain was documented in a study of cytomegalovirus exposure and HLA in healthy donors. In regard to this clone: No antigen is known for it.

Study-level results: DRB1 showed the most TCR associations and HLA-C the fewest in a later analysis, as rates varied by HLA locus. In a later analysis, TCR beta V- and J-gene trimming showed a link to a missense DCLRE1C variant. In a later analysis, most CMV-associated TCR beta chains appeared HLA-restricted.

The CDR3 is 16 amino acids. Germline V lookup: CDR1 SGHRS, CDR2 YFSETQ. J lost 8 bases, V lost 2 bases, and 10 bases had no gene match. The donors comprised healthy bone marrow donors. Use of 60 Vbeta and 13 Jbeta primers characterized the PCR. The method was immunoSEQ multiplex PCR; TCRdb's version includes in-frame clones alone and lacks a portion of them. In the table there are about 130,000 clones, 80% of which are singletons. This receptor was taken from a man aged 25-45 years in good health and CMV-seronegative. V and J are TRBV5-1 and TRBJ1-2; 12 nucleotides line up with TRBD1. The source material was PBMCs. The CDR3 DNA follows: TGCGCCAGCAGCTTAACCGGGACAGGGGGCGCGGACGGCTACACCTTC. This gives the protein CASSLTGTGGADGYTF.